Sequencing of this T cell receptor beta chain was carried out in a study of neurological immune-mediated disorders. TCRdb re-called the 5' RACE reads through MiXCR, storing one row per CDR3 protein. There are some 60,000 distinct CDR3 sequences in the sample; about 10% occur only once, and less than 8% lies in the top ten. Time point indicated: longitudinal time-point 1 (baseline). This clonotype was found many times. CDR3 size: 12 residues. Germline V gives CDR1 SGHRS, CDR2 YFSETQ. Trimming shortened V by 2 bases and J by 3 bases, and 2 bases separated the two germline ends. This receptor was identified in a male donor with HTLV-1-associated myelopathy (HAM/TSP). The source material was PBMCs. The rearrangement links TRBV5-1 to TRBJ2-2; D call uncertain. The CDR3 DNA follows: TGCGCCAGCAGCTTAGACACCGGGGAGCTGTTTTTT. Its translation: CASSLDTGELFF.